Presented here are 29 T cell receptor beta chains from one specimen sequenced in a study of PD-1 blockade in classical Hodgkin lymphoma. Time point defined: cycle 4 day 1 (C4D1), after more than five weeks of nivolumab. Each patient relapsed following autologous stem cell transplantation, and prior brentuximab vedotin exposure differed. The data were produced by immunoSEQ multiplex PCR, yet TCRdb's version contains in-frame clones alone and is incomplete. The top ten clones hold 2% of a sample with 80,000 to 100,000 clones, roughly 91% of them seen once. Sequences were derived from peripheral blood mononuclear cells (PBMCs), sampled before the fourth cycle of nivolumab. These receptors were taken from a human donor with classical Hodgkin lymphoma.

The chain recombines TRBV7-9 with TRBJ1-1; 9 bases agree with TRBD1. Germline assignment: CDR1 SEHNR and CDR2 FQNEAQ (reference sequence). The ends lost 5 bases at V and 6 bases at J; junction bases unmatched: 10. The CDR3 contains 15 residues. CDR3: CASSPAGQGPPEAFF. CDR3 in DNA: TGTGCCAGCAGCCCGGCGGGACAGGGCCCCCCTGAAGCTTTCTTT.

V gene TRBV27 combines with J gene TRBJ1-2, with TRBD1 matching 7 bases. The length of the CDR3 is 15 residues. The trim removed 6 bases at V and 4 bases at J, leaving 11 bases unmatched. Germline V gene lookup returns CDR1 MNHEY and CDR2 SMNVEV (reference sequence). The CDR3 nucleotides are TGTGCCAGCAGCCCAGACCCGGGACAGAGCTATGGCTACACCTTC. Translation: CASSPDPGQSYGYTF.

The CDR3 region has the DNA TGTGCCAGCAGTTTATCGGGGGACAGCAATCAGCCCCAGCATTTT. Its protein product is CASSLSGDSNQPQHF. J is TRBJ1-5 and V is TRBV27, with a possible D match to TRBD1 (5 bases). V lost 0 bases, J lost 1 base, and 7 bases lay in between. This CDR3 has 15 amino acids. Looked up from germline, CDR1 is MNHEY and CDR2 is SMNVEV (reference sequence).

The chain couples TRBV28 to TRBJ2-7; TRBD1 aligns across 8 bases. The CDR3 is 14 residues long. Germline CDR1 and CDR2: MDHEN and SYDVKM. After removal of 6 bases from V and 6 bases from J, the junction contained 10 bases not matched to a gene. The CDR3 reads CASSPTGDGGEQYF. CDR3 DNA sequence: TGTGCCAGCAGCCCGACAGGGGACGGCGGCGAGCAGTACTTC.

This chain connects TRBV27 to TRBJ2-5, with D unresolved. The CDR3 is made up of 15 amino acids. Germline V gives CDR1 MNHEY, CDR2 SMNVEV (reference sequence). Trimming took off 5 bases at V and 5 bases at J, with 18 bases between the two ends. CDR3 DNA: TGTGCCAGCAGTCCCAACTATGGTTCTGTGGAGACCCAGTACTTC. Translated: CASSPNYGSVETQYF.

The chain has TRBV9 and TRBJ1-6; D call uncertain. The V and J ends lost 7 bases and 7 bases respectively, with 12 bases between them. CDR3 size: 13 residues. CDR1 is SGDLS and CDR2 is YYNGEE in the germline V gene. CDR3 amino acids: CASQGTQNSPLHF. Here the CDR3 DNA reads TGTGCCAGCCAAGGAACCCAAAATTCACCCCTCCACTTT. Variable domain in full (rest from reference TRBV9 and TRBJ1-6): DSGVTQTPKHLITATGQRVTLRCSPRSGDLSVYWYQQSLDQGLQFLIQYYNGEERAKGNILERFSAQQFPDLHSELNLSSLELGDSALYFCASQGTQNSPLHFGNGTRLTVT.

CDR3 nucleotide sequence: TGTGCCAGCAGTTACGGGAGAAAAAACTACGAGCAGTACTTC. Translating it yields CASSYGRKNYEQYF. V gene TRBV6-6 combines with J gene TRBJ2-7; a weak D match, TRBD2 (5 bases). CDR1 is MNHNY and CDR2 is SVGAGI in the germline V gene (reference sequence). The CDR3 spans 14 residues. The V end was cut by 2 bases, the J end by 3 bases, with 11 bases between.

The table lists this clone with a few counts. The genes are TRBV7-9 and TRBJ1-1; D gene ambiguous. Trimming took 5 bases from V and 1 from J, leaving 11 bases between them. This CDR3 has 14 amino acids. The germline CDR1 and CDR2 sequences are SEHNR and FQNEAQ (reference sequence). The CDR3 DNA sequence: TGTGCCAGCAGCCTTACGGCAGGGAACACTGAAGCTTTCTTT. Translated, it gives CASSLTAGNTEAFF.

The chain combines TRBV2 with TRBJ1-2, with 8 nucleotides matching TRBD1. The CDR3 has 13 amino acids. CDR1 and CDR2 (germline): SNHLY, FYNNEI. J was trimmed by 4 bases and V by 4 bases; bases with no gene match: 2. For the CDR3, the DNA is TGTGCCAGCAGTGGGACAGGGAGCTATGGCTACACCTTC. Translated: CASSGTGSYGYTF.

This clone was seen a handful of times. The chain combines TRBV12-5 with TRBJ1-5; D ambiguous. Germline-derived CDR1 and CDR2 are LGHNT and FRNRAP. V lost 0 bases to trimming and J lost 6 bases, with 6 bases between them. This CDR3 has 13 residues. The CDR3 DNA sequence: TGTGCTAGTGGTTTGGTATCAGGTCAGCCCCAGCATTTT. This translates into CASGLVSGQPQHF.

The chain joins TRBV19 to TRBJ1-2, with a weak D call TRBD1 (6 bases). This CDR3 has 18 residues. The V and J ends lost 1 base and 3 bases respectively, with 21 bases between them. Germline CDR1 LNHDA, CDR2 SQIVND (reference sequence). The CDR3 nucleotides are TGTGCCAGTAGTATAGGGGGACACCAACTTGGGGCCTACTATGGCTACACCTTC. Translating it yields CASSIGGHQLGAYYGYTF.

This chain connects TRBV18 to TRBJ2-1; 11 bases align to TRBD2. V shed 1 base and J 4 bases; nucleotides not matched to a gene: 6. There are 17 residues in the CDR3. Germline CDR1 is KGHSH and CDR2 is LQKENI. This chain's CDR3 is CASSPRVTSGVYNEQFF. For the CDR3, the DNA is TGTGCCAGCTCACCACGTGTGACTAGCGGGGTGTACAATGAGCAGTTCTTC.

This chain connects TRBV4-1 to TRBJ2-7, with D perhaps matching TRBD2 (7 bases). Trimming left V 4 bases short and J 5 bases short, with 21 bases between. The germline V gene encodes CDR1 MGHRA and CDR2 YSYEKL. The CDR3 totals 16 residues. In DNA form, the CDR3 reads TGCGCCAGCAGCCCATCCGGGAGGCAGGGGCCGAACGAGCAGTACTTC. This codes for CASSPSGRQGPNEQYF.

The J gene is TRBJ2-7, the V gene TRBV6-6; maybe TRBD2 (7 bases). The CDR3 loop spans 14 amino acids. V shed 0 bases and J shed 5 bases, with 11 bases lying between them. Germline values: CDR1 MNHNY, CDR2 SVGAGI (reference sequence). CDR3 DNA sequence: TGTGCCAGCAGTTACTCGAGGGGGGGCGACGAGCAGTACTTC. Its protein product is CASSYSRGGDEQYF.

The CDR3 region has the DNA TGTGCCTGGGGGGACAGGGAAGCAGATACGCAGTATTTT. Its protein is CAWGDREADTQYF. V is TRBV30 and J is TRBJ2-3, with 9 positions matching TRBD1. The CDR3 runs 13 residues. CDR1 GTSNPN and CDR2 SVGIG come from the germline V gene (reference sequence). V shed 5 bases and J 4 bases; nucleotides not matched to a gene: 4.

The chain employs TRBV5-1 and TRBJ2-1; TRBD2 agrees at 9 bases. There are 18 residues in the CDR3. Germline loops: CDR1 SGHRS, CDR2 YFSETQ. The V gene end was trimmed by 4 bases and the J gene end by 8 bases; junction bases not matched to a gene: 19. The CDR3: CASSLDPAGGLLFHEQFF. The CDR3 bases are TGCGCCAGCAGCCTCGACCCGGCGGGAGGGCTTTTATTCCATGAGCAGTTCTTC.

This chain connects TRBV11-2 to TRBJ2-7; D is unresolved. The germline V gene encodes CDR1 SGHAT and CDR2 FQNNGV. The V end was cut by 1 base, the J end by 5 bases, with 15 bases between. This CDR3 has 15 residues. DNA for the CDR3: TGTGCCAGCAGCTTAGGGCTAGACGCTTCCCACGAGCAGTACTTC. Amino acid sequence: CASSLGLDASHEQYF.

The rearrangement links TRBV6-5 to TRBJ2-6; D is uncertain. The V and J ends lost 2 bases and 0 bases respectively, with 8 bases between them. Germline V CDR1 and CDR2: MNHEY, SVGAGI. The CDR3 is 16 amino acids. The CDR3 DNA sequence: TGTGCCAGCAGTTACCCAGGAGACTCTGGGGCCAACGTCCTGACTTTC. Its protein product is CASSYPGDSGANVLTF.

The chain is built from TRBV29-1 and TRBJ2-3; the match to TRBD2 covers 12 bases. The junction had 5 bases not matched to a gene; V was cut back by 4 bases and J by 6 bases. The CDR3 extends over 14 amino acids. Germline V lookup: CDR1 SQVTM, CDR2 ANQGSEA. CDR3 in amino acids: CSVATSGGGDTQYF. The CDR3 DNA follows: TGCAGCGTTGCGACTAGCGGGGGTGGGGATACGCAGTATTTT.

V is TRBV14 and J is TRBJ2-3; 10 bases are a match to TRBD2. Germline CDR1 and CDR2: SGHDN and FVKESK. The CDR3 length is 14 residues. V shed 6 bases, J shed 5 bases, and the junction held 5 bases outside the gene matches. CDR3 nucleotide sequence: TGTGCCAGCAGTTCTAGCGGGAGTGGAGATACGCAGTATTTT. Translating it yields CASSSSGSGDTQYF.

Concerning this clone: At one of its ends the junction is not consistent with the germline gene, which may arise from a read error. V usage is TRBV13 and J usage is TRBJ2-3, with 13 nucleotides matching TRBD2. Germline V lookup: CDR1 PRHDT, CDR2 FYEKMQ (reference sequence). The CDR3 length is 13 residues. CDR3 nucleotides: TGTGCCAGCAGCCTCCGCGGGACTAGCGGGACCACCTTT. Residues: CASSLRGTSGTTF.

CDR3 residues: CASSPGYLAGLNSSYEQYF. The CDR3 bases are TGTGCCAGCTCACCCGGGTACCTAGCCGGTTTAAATAGCTCCTACGAGCAGTACTTC. The chain is built from TRBV18 and TRBJ2-7; maybe TRBD2 (5 bases). The ends were cut back, 3 bases at V and 0 bases at J, with 24 bases in the middle. This CDR3 comprises 19 residues. Per the germline V gene, CDR1 is KGHSH and CDR2 is LQKENI.

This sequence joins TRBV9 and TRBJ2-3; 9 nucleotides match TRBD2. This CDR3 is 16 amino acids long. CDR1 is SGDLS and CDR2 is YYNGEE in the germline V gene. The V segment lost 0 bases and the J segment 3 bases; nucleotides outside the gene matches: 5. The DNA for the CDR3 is TGTGCCAGCAGCGTAGACCGCGGGAGGGATACAGATACGCAGTATTTT. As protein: CASSVDRGRDTDTQYF.

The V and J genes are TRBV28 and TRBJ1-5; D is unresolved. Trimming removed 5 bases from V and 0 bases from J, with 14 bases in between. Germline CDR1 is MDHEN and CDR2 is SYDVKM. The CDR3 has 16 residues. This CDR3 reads CASSVMREYSNQPQHF. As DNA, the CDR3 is TGTGCCAGCAGTGTGATGAGAGAATATAGCAATCAGCCCCAGCATTTT.

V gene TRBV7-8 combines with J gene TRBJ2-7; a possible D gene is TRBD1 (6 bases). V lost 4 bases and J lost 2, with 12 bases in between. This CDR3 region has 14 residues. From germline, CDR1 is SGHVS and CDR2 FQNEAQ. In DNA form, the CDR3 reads TGTGCCAGCAGCTCAGGGGCAGGGACCTACGAGCAGTACTTC. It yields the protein CASSSGAGTYEQYF. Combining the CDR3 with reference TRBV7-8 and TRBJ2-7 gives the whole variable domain GAGVSQSPRYKVAKRGQDVALRCDPISGHVSLFWYQQALGQGPEFLTYFQNEAQLDKSGLPSDRFFAERPEGSVSTLKIQRTQQEDSAVYLCASSSGAGTYEQYFGPGTRLTVT.

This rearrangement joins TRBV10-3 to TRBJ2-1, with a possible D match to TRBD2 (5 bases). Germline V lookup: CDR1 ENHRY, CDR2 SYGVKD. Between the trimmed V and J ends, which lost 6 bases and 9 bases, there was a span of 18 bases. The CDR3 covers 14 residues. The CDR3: CAIRTRTSVGEQFF. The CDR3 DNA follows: TGTGCCATCAGAACGCGGACTTCGGTGGGTGAGCAGTTCTTC.

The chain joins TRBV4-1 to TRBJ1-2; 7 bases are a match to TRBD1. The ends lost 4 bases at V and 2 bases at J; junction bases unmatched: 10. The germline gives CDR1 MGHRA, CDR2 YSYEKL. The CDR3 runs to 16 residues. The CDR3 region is CASSPRGDSSNYGYTF. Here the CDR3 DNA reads TGCGCCAGCAGCCCACGGGGGGACAGCAGCAACTATGGCTACACCTTC.

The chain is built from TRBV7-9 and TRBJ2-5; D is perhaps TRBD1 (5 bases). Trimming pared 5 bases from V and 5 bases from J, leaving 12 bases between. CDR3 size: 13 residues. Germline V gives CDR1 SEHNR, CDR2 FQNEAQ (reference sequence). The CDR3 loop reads CASSAPGLETQYF. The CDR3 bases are TGTGCCAGCAGCGCGCCAGGGTTGGAGACCCAGTACTTC.

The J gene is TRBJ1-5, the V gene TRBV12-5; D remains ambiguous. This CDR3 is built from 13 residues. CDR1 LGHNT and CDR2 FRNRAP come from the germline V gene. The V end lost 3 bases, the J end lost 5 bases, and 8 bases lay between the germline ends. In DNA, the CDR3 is TGTGCTAGTGGTTTATTCCCGTATCAGCCCCAGCATTTT. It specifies CASGLFPYQPQHF.